This TCR beta chain originates from a study of siplizumab effects on memory and regulatory T cells. Using immunoSEQ multiplex PCR, the repertoire was profiled, and TCRdb retains in-frame clones only, with some absent. Altogether 70,000 to 90,000 clones are present, approximately 90% being singletons, with the ten largest covering around 16%. Germline V lookup: CDR1 GTSNPN, CDR2 SVGIG (reference sequence). The CDR3 loop spans 15 amino acids. V lost 5 bases and J lost 10, with 24 bases in between. The sample holds a few counts of this clone. This TCR derives from a human donor in good health. Sequencing used CD4+ T cells sorted from blood. V gene TRBV30 combines with J gene TRBJ2-1; D may match TRBD1 or TRBD2 (5 bases each). The CDR3 is CAWLRGERGPVEQFF. The CDR3 coding sequence is TGTGCCTGGCTTAGGGGCGAGAGGGGACCCGTAGAGCAGTTCTTC.